This note documents a single TCR beta chain sequence. Antigen: not known. This sample stems from a study of cytomegalovirus exposure and HLA in healthy donors. Study conclusions and caveats: Most CMV-associated TCR beta chains appeared HLA-restricted in a later analysis.

Amplification used 60 Vbeta primers and 13 Jbeta primers. Only in-frame clones appear in the TCRdb table, and some are missing; sequencing was by immunoSEQ multiplex PCR. Of 150,000 to 200,000 clones listed, 75% are singletons. The CDR3 is 16 amino acids. The V and J ends lost 2 bases and 5 bases, in that order; junction bases with no gene match: 12. Germline CDR1 is GTSNPN and CDR2 is SVGIG (reference sequence). The TCR sequence derives from a woman aged 45-60 years in good health and CMV-seropositive. Sample: PBMCs. The V gene is TRBV30, the J gene TRBJ1-1; 9 bases agree with TRBD1. The CDR3 protein is CAWSKPLGTGYTEAFF. The CDR3 region has the DNA TGTGCCTGGAGTAAACCTCTCGGGACAGGGTATACTGAAGCTTTCTTT.